This entry lists 5 T cell receptor beta chains sequenced from one sample in a study of shared clonotypes between healthy human individuals (dated by TCRdb to 2019 to 2021). The library was produced with the immunoSEQ multiplex PCR assay. TCRdb took this table from immuneACCESS and kept in-frame rearrangements with V and J called. Such tables lack part of the clones; where checked against another copy, unresolved V genes explain under half of the gap, and the rest is unexplained. This sample has over 800,000 clones in its table, and 90% to 95% of those were observed once. The ten largest make up approximately 25% of the sample. For the CD8 naive samples, CD45RO-negative cells were positively selected for CCR7, yielding a CD45RA+CCR7+ population from which TemRA cells were excluded. Sequenced: naive CD8+ T cells sorted from blood. This specimen's cell subset or site label, per the study, means: CD45RA+CCR7+. The receptors originated from a young man in good health.

This chain links TRBV15 with TRBJ1-5, with D possibly matching TRBD1 (6 bases). Germline values: CDR1 LNHNV, CDR2 YYDKDF (reference sequence). V lost 0 bases to trimming and J lost 6 bases, with 9 bases between them. The CDR3 consists of 14 residues. The CDR3 region is CATSRDRGAQPQHF. As DNA, the CDR3 is TGTGCCACCAGCAGAGATAGGGGGGCTCAGCCCCAGCATTTT.

The chain has TRBV11-2 and TRBJ2-1; maybe TRBD1 (7 bases). The germline V and J ends were trimmed by 7 bases and 8 bases, with 21 bases remaining between them. The CDR3 has 15 residues. CDR1 is SGHAT, CDR2 FQNNGV, per germline. In nucleotides, the CDR3 is TGTGCCAGCACCCTAATGGGCAGGGGGAGGTATGAGCAGTTCTTC. This codes for CASTLMGRGRYEQFF.

This clone was recorded once. The chain uses TRBV2 and TRBJ2-1, with TRBD2 identical over 9 bases. Trimming took 9 bases from V and 9 from J; bases not matched to a gene: 12. The CDR3 totals 14 residues. Germline V CDR1 and CDR2: SNHLY, FYNNEI. CDR3 in amino acids: CASISVAGGVEQFF. The CDR3 coding sequence is TGTGCCAGTATTTCGGTGGCGGGAGGGGTTGAGCAGTTCTTC. The full variable domain, with the rest looked up from reference TRBV2 and TRBJ2-1, is EPEVTQTPSHQVTQMGQEVILRCVPISNHLYFYWYRQILGQKVEFLVSFYNNEISEKSEIFDDQFSVERPDGSNFTLKIRSTKLEDSAMYFCASISVAGGVEQFFGPGTRLTVL.

The CDR3 spells CASSPERDGSYEQYF. The CDR3 coding sequence is TGTGCCAGCTCACCTGAGCGGGACGGCTCCTACGAGCAGTACTTC. J is TRBJ2-7 and V is TRBV18, with 7 positions matching TRBD2. CDR1 KGHSH and CDR2 LQKENI come from the germline V gene. This CDR3 comprises 15 residues. V trimming: 3 bases; J trimming: 0 bases; junction bases outside the gene matches: 5. Filled out from reference TRBV18 and TRBJ2-7, the complete variable domain reads NAGVMQNPRHLVRRRGQEARLRCSPMKGHSHVYWYRQLPEEGLKFMVYLQKENIIDESGMPKERFSAEFPKEGPSILRIQQVVRGDSAAYFCASSPERDGSYEQYFGPGTRLTVT.

The rearrangement uses TRBV19 and TRBJ2-1, with TRBD2 identical over 10 bases. Germline V CDR1 and CDR2: LNHDA, SQIVND (reference sequence). This CDR3 is built from 15 residues. V shed 6 bases, J shed 4 bases, and the junction held 6 bases outside the gene matches. In DNA form, the CDR3 reads TGTGCCAGTAGCTTCGGGACTAGCGAATACAATGAGCAGTTCTTC. Amino acids: CASSFGTSEYNEQFF.